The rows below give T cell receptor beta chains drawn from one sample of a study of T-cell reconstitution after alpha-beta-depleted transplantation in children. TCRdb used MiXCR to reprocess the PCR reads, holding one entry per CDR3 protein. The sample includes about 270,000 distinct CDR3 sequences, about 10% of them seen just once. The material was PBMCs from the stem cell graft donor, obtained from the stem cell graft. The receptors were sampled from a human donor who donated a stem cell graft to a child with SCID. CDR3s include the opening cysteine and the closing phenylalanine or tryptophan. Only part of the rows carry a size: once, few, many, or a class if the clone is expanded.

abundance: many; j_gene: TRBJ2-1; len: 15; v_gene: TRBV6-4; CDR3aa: CASSLQGGPYNEQFF
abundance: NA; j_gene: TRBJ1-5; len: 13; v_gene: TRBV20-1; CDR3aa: CSAQPQIQGPQHF
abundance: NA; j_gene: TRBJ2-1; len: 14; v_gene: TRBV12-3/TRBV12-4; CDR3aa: CASSLKRGYNEQFF
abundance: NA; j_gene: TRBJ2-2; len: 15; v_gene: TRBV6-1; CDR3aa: CASRNEGALSGELFF
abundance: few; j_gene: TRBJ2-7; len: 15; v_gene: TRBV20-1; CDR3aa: CSATLGTSGAYEQYF
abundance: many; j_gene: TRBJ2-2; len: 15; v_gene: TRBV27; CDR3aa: CASSLGDSYTGELFF
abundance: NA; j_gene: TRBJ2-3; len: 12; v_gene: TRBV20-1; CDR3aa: CSATLTGEAQYF
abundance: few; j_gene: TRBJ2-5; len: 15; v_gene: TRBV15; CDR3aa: CATSRDLNDVGAQYF
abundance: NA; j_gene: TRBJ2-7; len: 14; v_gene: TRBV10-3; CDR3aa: CAISEGTAFYEQYF
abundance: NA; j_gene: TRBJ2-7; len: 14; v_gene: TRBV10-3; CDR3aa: CAGTRDLFSYEQYF
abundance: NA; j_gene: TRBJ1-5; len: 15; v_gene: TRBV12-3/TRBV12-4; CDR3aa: CASRETGYSNQPQHF
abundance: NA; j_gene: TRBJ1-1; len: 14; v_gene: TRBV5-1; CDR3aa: CASSSGASAVEAFF
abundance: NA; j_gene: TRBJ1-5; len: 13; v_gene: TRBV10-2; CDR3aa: CASNEGGGQPQHF
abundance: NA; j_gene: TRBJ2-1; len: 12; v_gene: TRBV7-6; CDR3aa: CASSRTGGEQFF
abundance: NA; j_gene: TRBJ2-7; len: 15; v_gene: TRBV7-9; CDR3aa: CASRPQGLPAPEQYF
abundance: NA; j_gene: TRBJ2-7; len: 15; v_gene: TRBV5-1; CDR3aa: CASSLGQGYSYEQYF
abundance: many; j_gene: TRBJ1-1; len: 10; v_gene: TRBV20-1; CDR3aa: CSVNEGLAFF
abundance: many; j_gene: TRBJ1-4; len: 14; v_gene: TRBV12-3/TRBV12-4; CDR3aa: CASSLEGGVEKLFF
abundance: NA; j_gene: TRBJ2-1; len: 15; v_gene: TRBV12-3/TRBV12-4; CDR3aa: CASSLTGGASNEQFF
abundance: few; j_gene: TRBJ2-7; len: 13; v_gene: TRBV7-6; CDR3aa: CASSLGGDPEQYF
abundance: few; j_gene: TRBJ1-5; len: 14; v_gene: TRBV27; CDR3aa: CASSLDQGLQPQHF
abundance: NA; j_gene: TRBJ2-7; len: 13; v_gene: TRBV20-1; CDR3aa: CSARPREGYEQYF
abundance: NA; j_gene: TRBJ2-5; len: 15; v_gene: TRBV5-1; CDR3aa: CASSLSGGYGETQYF
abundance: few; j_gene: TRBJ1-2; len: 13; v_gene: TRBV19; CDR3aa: CASQGQSNYGYTF
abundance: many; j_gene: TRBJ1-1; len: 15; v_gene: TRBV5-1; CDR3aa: CASSLARLGLSEAFF
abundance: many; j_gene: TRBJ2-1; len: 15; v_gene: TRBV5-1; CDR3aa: CASSSPATSGGEQFF
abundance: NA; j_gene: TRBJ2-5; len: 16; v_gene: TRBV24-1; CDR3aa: CATSDSGTGGGETQYF
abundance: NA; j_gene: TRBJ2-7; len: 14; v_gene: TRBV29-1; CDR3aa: CSVASIGFSYEQYF
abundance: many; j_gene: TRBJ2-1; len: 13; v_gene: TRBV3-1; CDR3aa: CASSNLGYNEQFF
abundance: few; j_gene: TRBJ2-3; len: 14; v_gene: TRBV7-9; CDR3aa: CASSSGEGPDTQYF
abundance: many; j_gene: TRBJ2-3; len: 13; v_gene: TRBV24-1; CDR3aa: CATSRGFSDTQYF
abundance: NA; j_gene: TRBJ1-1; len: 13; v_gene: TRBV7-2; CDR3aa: CASSLLAAAEAFF
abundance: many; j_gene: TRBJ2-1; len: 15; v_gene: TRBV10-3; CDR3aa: CAIREGLAAYNEQFF
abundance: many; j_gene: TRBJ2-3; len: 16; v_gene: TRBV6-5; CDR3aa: CASSYSGFGPTPTQYF
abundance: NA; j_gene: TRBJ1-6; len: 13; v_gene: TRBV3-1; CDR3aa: CASSHRQNSPLHF
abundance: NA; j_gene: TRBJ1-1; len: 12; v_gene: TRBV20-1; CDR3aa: CSCWQGGTEAFF
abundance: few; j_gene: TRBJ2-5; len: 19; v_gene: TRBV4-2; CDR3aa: CASSQEGGTGTASRETQYF
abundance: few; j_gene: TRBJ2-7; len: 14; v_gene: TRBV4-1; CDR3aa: CASSQGRGGYEQYF
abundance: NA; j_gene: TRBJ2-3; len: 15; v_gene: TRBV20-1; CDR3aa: CSAEENELRTDTQYF
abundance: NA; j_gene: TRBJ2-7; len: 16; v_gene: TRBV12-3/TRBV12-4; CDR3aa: CASSYKTGTVFSEQYF
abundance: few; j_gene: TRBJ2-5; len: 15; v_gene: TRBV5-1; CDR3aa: CASSLPGDKGETQYF
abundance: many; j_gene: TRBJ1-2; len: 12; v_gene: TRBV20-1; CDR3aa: CSAGTGGHGYTF
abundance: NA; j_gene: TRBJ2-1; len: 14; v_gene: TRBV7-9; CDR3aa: CASRIGGSYNEQFF
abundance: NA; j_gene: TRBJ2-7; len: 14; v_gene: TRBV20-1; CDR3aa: CSASMSGGVYEQYF
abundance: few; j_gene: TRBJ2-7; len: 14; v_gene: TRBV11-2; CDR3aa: CASSQVGSTLEQYF
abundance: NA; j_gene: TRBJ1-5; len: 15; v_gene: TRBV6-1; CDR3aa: CATFSLDRTYQPQHF
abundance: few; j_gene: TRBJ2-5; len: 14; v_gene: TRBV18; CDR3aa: CASSPRDTEETQYF
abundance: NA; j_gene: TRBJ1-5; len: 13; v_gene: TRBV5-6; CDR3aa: CASSAGVGQPQHF
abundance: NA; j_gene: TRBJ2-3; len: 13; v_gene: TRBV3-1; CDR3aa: CATGTPGTDTQYF
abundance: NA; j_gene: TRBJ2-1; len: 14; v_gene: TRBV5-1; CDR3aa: CASSLSTFEAEQFF
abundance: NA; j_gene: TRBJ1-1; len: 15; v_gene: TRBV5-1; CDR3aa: CASSLATGEGTEAFF
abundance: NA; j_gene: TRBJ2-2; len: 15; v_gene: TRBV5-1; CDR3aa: CASSPGVVGTGELFF
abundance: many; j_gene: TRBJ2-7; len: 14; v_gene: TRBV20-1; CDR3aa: CSAQRDREPYEQYF
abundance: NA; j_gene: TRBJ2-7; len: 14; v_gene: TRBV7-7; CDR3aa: CASSQNLGATEQYF
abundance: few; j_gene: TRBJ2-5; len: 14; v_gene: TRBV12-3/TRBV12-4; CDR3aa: CASSLAVQPQTQYF
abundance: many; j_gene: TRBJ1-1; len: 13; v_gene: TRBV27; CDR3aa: CASSLLGVTEAFF
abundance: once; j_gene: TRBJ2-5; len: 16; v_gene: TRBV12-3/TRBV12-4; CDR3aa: CASSFGLAGVQETQYF